This passage covers 22 T cell receptor beta chains from one sample sequenced in a study of blood T cell repertoires in COVID-19. Profiled with immunoSEQ multiplex PCR; TCRdb holds only in-frame clones, not every one. The top ten clones hold 10% of a sample with 200,000 to 250,000 clones, roughly 80% of them seen once. Sequencing was performed on peripheral blood. These receptors originate from a woman older than 75 with acute or convalescent COVID-19.

The chain carries TRBV30 and TRBJ2-7; TRBD2 is a possible D gene (6 bases). The CDR3 extends over 13 amino acids. V lost 2 bases to trimming and J lost 9 bases, with 17 bases between them. Germline loops: CDR1 GTSNPN, CDR2 SVGIG (reference sequence). The CDR3 sequence is CAWSHGSGPRQYF. The DNA of the CDR3 is TGTGCCTGGAGTCATGGTAGCGGCCCCCGGCAGTACTTC.

DNA for the CDR3: TGCGCCAGCAGCCAAACCGGGACAGTATCCTACGAGCAGTACTTC. This gives the protein CASSQTGTVSYEQYF. The V call is TRBV4-1, the J call TRBJ2-7; 7 bases are shared with TRBD1. Losses at the gene ends were 2 bases for V and 1 base for J; bases not matched to a gene: 5. The CDR3 is made up of 15 amino acids. Germline V gene sequence: CDR1 MGHRA, CDR2 YSYEKL.

The chain joins TRBV12-2 to TRBJ1-4; the D segment call TRBD1 is taken from the table without a DNA check. TRBV12-2 is a pseudogene locus. This CDR3 is 20 amino acids long. CDR3 sequence reads: CASRLATRSGDDGTNEKLFF. The CDR3 DNA reads as TGTGCAAGTCGCTTAGCCACCAGGTCAGGGGATGACGGTACTAATGAAAAACTGTTTTTT.

The chain employs TRBV6-1 and TRBJ2-1; a weak D match, TRBD1 (6 bases). V lost 2 bases, J lost 8 bases, and 16 bases lay in between. CDR1 MNHNS and CDR2 SASEGT come from the germline V gene. There are 15 residues in the CDR3. The CDR3 loop is CASSEWASRGDEQFF. CDR3 in DNA: TGTGCCAGCAGTGAATGGGCTAGCAGGGGCGATGAGCAGTTCTTC.

This clone was observed a few times. The CDR3 nucleotides read TGTGCCAGCAGTTACTCGCAGGGGTCTGAGCAGTTCTTC. Protein product: CASSYSQGSEQFF. The V and J genes are TRBV6-6 and TRBJ2-1; the D gene is possibly TRBD1 (6 bases). CDR3 length equals 13 residues. The germline CDR1 and CDR2 sequences are MNHNY and SVGAGI (reference sequence). The V end lost 0 bases, the J end lost 9 bases, and 9 bases lay between the germline ends.

The chain has TRBV6-2 or TRBV6-3 and TRBJ2-7, with 8 bases identical to TRBD1. The length of the CDR3 is 17 residues. Germline values: CDR1 MNHEY, CDR2 SVGEGT. V shed 4 bases, J shed 0 bases, and the junction held 11 bases outside the gene matches. CDR3 sequence: CASSFHGTGQISYEQYF. CDR3 DNA sequence: TGTGCCAGCAGTTTCCACGGGACAGGCCAAATCTCCTACGAGCAGTACTTC.

The chain is built from TRBV30 and TRBJ2-2, with 9 bases identical to TRBD2. The CDR3 sequence is 15 residues long. Germline V gives CDR1 GTSNPN, CDR2 SVGIG (reference sequence). V gave up 2 bases and J gave up 5 bases; unmatched junction bases: 6. The CDR3 coding sequence is TGTGCCTGGAGTCTGACTAGCGGTCTAACCGGGGAGCTGTTTTTT. It is translated as CAWSLTSGLTGELFF.

This clone was observed a single time. The V call is TRBV2, the J call TRBJ1-1, with D perhaps TRBD1 (5 bases). V was clipped by 2 bases and J by 9 bases, with 28 bases between them. The CDR3 is 18 residues long. Germline CDR1 and CDR2: SNHLY and FYNNEI. The DNA for the CDR3 is TGTGCCAGCAGTGAAACGGAGTCGAGTTTTGGGGCACTTTCGAAAGCTTTCTTT. This encodes CASSETESSFGALSKAFF.

The rearrangement links TRBV7-2 to TRBJ2-7; weak D call: TRBD1 (5 bases). This CDR3 contains 14 residues. V lost 7 bases and J 2 bases, leaving 15 bases between the germline ends. Germline CDR1 is SGHTA and CDR2 is FQGNSA. CDR3 bases: TGTGCCAGCACCGAATGGGGCCCAACCTACGAGCAGTACTTC. Translating gives CASTEWGPTYEQYF.

The chain couples TRBV30 to TRBJ2-4; D perhaps matches TRBD2 (7 bases). CDR1 GTSNPN and CDR2 SVGIG come from the germline V gene (reference sequence). The germline V and J ends were trimmed by 0 bases and 7 bases, with 10 bases remaining between them. The CDR3 is made up of 13 amino acids. CDR3 bases: TGTGCCTGGAGTGTAGGGGGAGGGAACATTCAGTACTTC. Its protein product is CAWSVGGGNIQYF.

This chain connects TRBV27 to TRBJ1-1; maybe TRBD1 (6 bases). The CDR3 runs 14 residues. Germline assignment: CDR1 MNHEY and CDR2 SMNVEV (reference sequence). Trimming removed 0 bases from V and 1 base from J, with 6 bases in between. The CDR3 region is CASSLSTGNTEAFF. The CDR3 DNA is TGTGCCAGCAGTTTATCGACAGGGAACACTGAAGCTTTCTTT.

Worth noting for this clone: Its ends do not fully match the called genes, so a read error is possible. This chain links TRBV29-1 with TRBJ2-3; 10 bases are a match to TRBD2. Germline-derived CDR1 and CDR2 are SQVTM and ANQGSEA. This CDR3 comprises 15 residues. The CDR3 region is CSANLAGGSTDTQCF. The CDR3 DNA reads TGCAGCGCAAACTTAGCGGGGGGAAGCACAGATACGCAGTGTTTT.

The CDR3 sequence: CASRGQGNQPQHF. The CDR3 nucleotides are TGTGCCAGTAGGGGGCAGGGAAATCAGCCCCAGCATTTT. V gene TRBV27 combines with J gene TRBJ1-5, with 7 bases that match TRBD1. This CDR3 has 13 amino acids. With V trimmed by 9 bases and J by 4 bases, 6 bases remained unmatched. Germline CDR1 and CDR2: MNHEY and SMNVEV (reference sequence).

This clone was counted a few times. The chain links TRBV12-3 or TRBV12-4 to TRBJ2-7; no firm D call. V shed 2 bases and J shed 6 bases, with 11 bases lying between them. The CDR3 length is 13 residues. The CDR3 reads CASSLSPVVEQYF. CDR3 DNA sequence: TGTGCCAGCAGTTTATCCCCTGTCGTCGAGCAGTACTTC.

The V gene is TRBV5-8, the J gene TRBJ2-5; possibly TRBD1 for D (6 bases). V lost 2 bases to trimming and J lost 2 bases, with 13 bases between them. This CDR3 has 15 residues. Germline V gene sequence: CDR1 SGHTS, CDR2 YDEGEE. The chain's CDR3 is CASSFFQGYQETQYF. The CDR3 region has the DNA TGTGCCAGCAGCTTTTTTCAGGGGTATCAAGAGACCCAGTACTTC.

V usage is TRBV24-1 and J usage is TRBJ2-5; 8 nucleotides agree with TRBD1. The CDR3 covers 15 residues. In germline, CDR1 is KGHDR, CDR2 SFDVKD. V dropped 3 bases and J dropped 2; count of bases not matched to a gene: 4. The CDR3 region is CATSDAGQGQETQYF. CDR3 nucleotide sequence: TGTGCCACCAGTGATGCCGGACAGGGACAAGAGACCCAGTACTTC.

The chain's CDR3 is CASTWGLAGGRGETQYF. Here the CDR3 DNA reads TGTGCCAGCACCTGGGGACTAGCGGGAGGTAGGGGGGAGACCCAGTACTTC. The genes are TRBV2 and TRBJ2-5; 15 bases map to TRBD2. The CDR3 spans 17 residues. The V gene end was trimmed by 7 bases and the J gene end by 5 bases; junction bases not matched to a gene: 11. Germline V CDR1 and CDR2: SNHLY, FYNNEI.

The rearrangement links TRBV24-1 to TRBJ1-5; 8 nucleotides match TRBD1. The CDR3 totals 13 residues. V was clipped by 5 bases and J by 8 bases; unmatched bases: 4. CDR1 is KGHDR and CDR2 is SFDVKD in the germline V gene. The CDR3 sequence is CATSGQGLKPQHF. The CDR3 DNA reads as TGTGCCACCAGTGGACAGGGGTTGAAGCCCCAGCATTTT.

This clone was picked up one time. V usage is TRBV3-1 (or the pseudogene TRBV3-2) and J usage is TRBJ1-1; possible D gene TRBD1, 6 bases. The CDR3 is 15 amino acids. Germline V lookup: CDR1 LGHDT, CDR2 YNNKEL (reference sequence). V was pared by 1 base and J by 0 bases, with 9 bases between. The CDR3, as DNA: TGTGCCAGCAGCCAAGGGGGACACTTGAACACTGAAGCTTTCTTT. This sequence encodes CASSQGGHLNTEAFF.

For the CDR3, the DNA is TGTGCCATCAGTTACGCGGGACTCCAAGAGACCCAGTACTTC. Protein: CAISYAGLQETQYF. V is TRBV10-3 and J is TRBJ2-5, with TRBD2 as a possible D gene (6 bases). Germline CDR1 and CDR2: ENHRY and SYGVKD. V lost 5 bases and J lost 1, with 11 bases in between. There are 14 residues in the CDR3.

The rearrangement joins TRBV6-6 to TRBJ2-7, with 9 positions matching TRBD1. The CDR3 has 14 amino acids. Germline trimming cut 7 bases from V and 1 base from J; bases unmatched to any gene: 5. In germline, CDR1 is MNHNY, CDR2 SVGAGI (reference sequence). The CDR3 reads CASTLTGGSYEQYF. CDR3 DNA sequence: TGTGCCAGCACACTGACAGGGGGTTCCTACGAGCAGTACTTC.

This clone was observed many times. The J gene is TRBJ1-6, the V gene TRBV6-1; maybe TRBD1 (5 bases). Germline V CDR1 and CDR2: MNHNS, SASEGT. V was clipped by 0 bases and J by 7 bases, with 10 bases between them. The CDR3 is 15 residues long. This chain's CDR3 is CASSEAVGPNSPLHF. The DNA for the CDR3 is TGTGCCAGCAGTGAAGCGGTGGGGCCGAATTCACCCCTCCACTTT.